What follows are 3 T cell receptor beta chains derived from one specimen sequenced in a study of T cell responses to AZD1222 COVID-19 vaccine. Method: immunoSEQ multiplex PCR; TCRdb's copy keeps in-frame clones and lacks some. The table has 110,000 or so clones, about 87% seen once. This material consisted of peripheral blood, taken on day 0 of AZD1222 vaccination. The receptors come from an adult in good health.

This rearrangement joins TRBV6-1 to TRBJ2-1; 7 bases are a match to TRBD2. The germline V gene has CDR1 MNHNS and CDR2 SASEGT. The CDR3 contains 13 residues. J lost 9 bases, V lost 3 bases, and 5 bases had no gene match. CDR3 in amino acids: CASSESGRGEQFF. As DNA, the CDR3 is TGTGCCAGCAGTGAGAGTGGGAGGGGTGAGCAGTTCTTC.

DNA of the CDR3: TGTGCCAGCAGTGAAAGGTGGGCAGATACGCAGTATTTT. Amino acids: CASSERWADTQYF. V is TRBV2 and J is TRBJ2-3; D ambiguous. The CDR3 runs to 13 residues. Trimming pared 2 bases from V and 4 bases from J, leaving 7 bases between. CDR1 and CDR2 from the germline V gene are SNHLY and FYNNEI.

The J gene is TRBJ2-5, the V gene TRBV4-1; perhaps TRBD1 as D (5 bases). This CDR3 is 14 amino acids long. Deletions cut 0 bases from V and 5 bases from J, with 10 bases between. Germline CDR1 MGHRA, CDR2 YSYEKL. CDR3 coding DNA: TGCGCCAGCAGCCAAGATCAGGGCTCGGAGACCCAGTACTTC. This codes for CASSQDQGSETQYF.